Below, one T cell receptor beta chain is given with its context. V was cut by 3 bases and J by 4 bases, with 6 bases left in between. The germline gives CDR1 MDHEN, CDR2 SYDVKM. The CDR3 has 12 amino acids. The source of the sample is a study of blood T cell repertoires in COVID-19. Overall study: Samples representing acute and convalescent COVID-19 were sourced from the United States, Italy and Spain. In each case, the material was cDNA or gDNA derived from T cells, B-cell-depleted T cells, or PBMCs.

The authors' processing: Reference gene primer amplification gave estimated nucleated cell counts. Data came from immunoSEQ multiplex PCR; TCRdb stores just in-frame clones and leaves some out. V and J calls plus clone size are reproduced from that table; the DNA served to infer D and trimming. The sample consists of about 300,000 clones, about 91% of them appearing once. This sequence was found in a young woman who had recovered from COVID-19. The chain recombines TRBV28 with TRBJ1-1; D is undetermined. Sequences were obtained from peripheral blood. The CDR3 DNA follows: TGTGCCAGCAGTTTGAGGGTCACTGAAGCTTTCTTT. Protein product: CASSLRVTEAFF.